A single sample is the source of the 30 T cell receptor beta chains below, sequenced in a study of blood T cell repertoires in COVID-19. The table came from immunoSEQ multiplex PCR; TCRdb's copy has only in-frame clones and leaves some out. The table has about 140,000 clones, 65% to 85% seen once. Sequencing was performed on peripheral blood. The source of these receptors is a man aged 25-40 years with COVID-19, enrolled during active disease.

The chain has TRBV6-1 and TRBJ2-7; TRBD2 is a possible D gene (6 bases). V lost 6 bases and J lost 4, with 16 bases in between. The germline V gene encodes CDR1 MNHNS and CDR2 SASEGT. The CDR3 spans 14 residues. CDR3 sequence (DNA): TGTGCCAGCAGCCCCCGGGACTCTACTTACGAGCAGTACTTC. Translated, it gives CASSPRDSTYEQYF.

The chain carries TRBV7-6 and TRBJ2-1, with 11 bases lining up with TRBD2. The CDR3 length is 16 residues. Per germline, CDR1 SGHVS and CDR2 FNYEAQ. The V gene end was trimmed by 5 bases and the J gene end by 6 bases; junction bases not matched to a gene: 9. The chain's CDR3 is CASSPQLAGARNEQFF. The CDR3 DNA reads as TGTGCCAGCAGCCCCCAACTAGCGGGAGCTCGCAATGAGCAGTTCTTC.

This chain connects TRBV6-5 to TRBJ2-7; TRBD2 matches at 14 bases. The germline CDR1 and CDR2 sequences are MNHEY and SVGAGI. The CDR3 loop spans 15 amino acids. V was pared by 6 bases and J by 3 bases, with 4 bases of the junction left unmatched. The CDR3 region has the DNA TGTGCCAGCAGGAGGGGACTAGCGGGGGACTACGAGCAGTACTTC. This codes for CASRRGLAGDYEQYF.

This chain links TRBV2 with TRBJ1-1; D might be TRBD1 (5 bases). The V end lost 7 bases, the J end lost 1 base, and 13 bases lay between the germline ends. Germline CDR1 reads SNHLY; CDR2 reads FYNNEI. This CDR3 has 14 amino acids. CDR3 region: CASNTEGKNTEAFF. CDR3 in DNA: TGTGCCAGCAACACGGAGGGGAAGAACACTGAAGCTTTCTTT.

The chain carries TRBV5-4 and TRBJ2-1; 12 bases agree with TRBD1. Germline V gene data show CDR1 as SGHNT and CDR2 as YYREEE (reference sequence). With V trimmed by 4 bases and J by 4 bases, 3 bases remained unmatched. The CDR3 extends over 15 amino acids. The CDR3 reads CASSPGQGAYNEQFF. The CDR3 nucleotides read TGTGCCAGCAGCCCGGGACAGGGGGCTTACAATGAGCAGTTCTTC.

The chain combines TRBV7-2 with TRBJ2-7; 9 nucleotides match TRBD2. The germline V gene encodes CDR1 SGHTA and CDR2 FQGNSA. The trim removed 1 base at V and 9 bases at J, leaving 7 bases unmatched. The CDR3 loop spans 14 amino acids. The CDR3 DNA follows: TGTGCCAGCAGCTTAGGACTAGCGGCCAACCGGCAGTACTTC. It encodes CASSLGLAANRQYF.

The V call is TRBV14, the J call TRBJ2-3; D perhaps matches TRBD1 (6 bases). This CDR3 spans 14 amino acids. Trimming removed 0 bases from V and 9 bases from J, with 13 bases in between. Per the germline V gene, CDR1 is SGHDN and CDR2 is FVKESK. This CDR3 reads CASSQDFRGRTQYF. The CDR3 DNA reads as TGTGCCAGCAGCCAAGATTTCAGGGGCCGCACGCAGTATTTT.

The chain couples TRBV6-5 to TRBJ2-7, with D unresolved. Germline V gene sequence: CDR1 MNHEY, CDR2 SVGAGI. The CDR3 extends over 13 amino acids. Trimming left V 5 bases short and J 4 bases short, with 12 bases between. CDR3 residues: CASSPNGWYEQYF. The CDR3 DNA follows: TGTGCCAGCAGTCCGAACGGTTGGTACGAGCAGTACTTC.

V and J are TRBV4-1 and TRBJ2-3; 10 bases are shared with TRBD1. The CDR3 loop spans 16 amino acids. J was trimmed by 3 bases and V by 4 bases; bases with no gene match: 7. Germline CDR1 is MGHRA and CDR2 is YSYEKL. CDR3 in amino acids: CASSPWDRGLTDTQYF. The CDR3 DNA is TGCGCCAGCAGCCCTTGGGACAGGGGTTTGACAGATACGCAGTATTTT.

V and J are TRBV2 and TRBJ1-5, with no clear D. Germline assignment: CDR1 SNHLY and CDR2 FYNNEI. CDR3 length: 14 residues. Trimming pared 1 base from V and 6 bases from J, leaving 10 bases between. As DNA, the CDR3 is TGTGCCAGCAGTGAAGGGCAGGCGGGTCAGCCCCAGCATTTT. Translating it yields CASSEGQAGQPQHF.

The J gene is TRBJ1-6, the V gene TRBV28; D is undetermined. This CDR3 is built from 12 residues. V was pared by 6 bases and J by 7 bases, with 7 bases between. Germline loops: CDR1 MDHEN, CDR2 SYDVKM. The DNA of the CDR3 is TGTGCCAGCAGGCGGATAAATTCACCCCTCCACTTT. This sequence encodes CASRRINSPLHF.

V is TRBV18 and J is TRBJ2-7; 8 bases are shared with TRBD1. Germline CDR1 reads KGHSH; CDR2 reads LQKENI. The CDR3 loop spans 15 amino acids. V trimming: 5 bases; J trimming: 7 bases; junction bases outside the gene matches: 13. This CDR3 is CASSSIRDRKDEQYF. For the CDR3, the DNA is TGTGCCAGCTCATCGATCCGGGACAGGAAGGATGAGCAGTACTTC.

The gene calls are TRBV6-5 and TRBJ2-3; 8 nucleotides match TRBD1. Trimming removed 5 bases from V and 2 bases from J; junction bases left unmatched: 6. There are 15 residues in the CDR3. Germline-derived CDR1 and CDR2 are MNHEY and SVGAGI. CDR3 residues: CASSTSGGNTDTQYF. CDR3 DNA: TGTGCCAGCAGTACCTCAGGGGGCAACACAGATACGCAGTATTTT.

The chain has TRBV5-5 and TRBJ1-1; D perhaps matches TRBD1 (6 bases). The CDR3 is 15 amino acids. The V and J ends lost 0 bases and 4 bases respectively, with 13 bases between them. Germline CDR1 is SGHKS and CDR2 is YYEKEE (reference sequence). CDR3 residues: CASSLGARGATEAFF. CDR3 nucleotides: TGTGCCAGCAGCTTGGGGGCCAGGGGCGCCACTGAAGCTTTCTTT.

This clone came up once. The junction and the germline gene differ at one end; a read error may be behind it. The CDR3 nucleotides are TGTGCCAGCAGTTTGGGACACAAGAACACTGAAGCTTTCTTT. It translates to CASSLGHKNTEAFF. The V call is TRBV5-6, the J call TRBJ1-1; the D gene is possibly TRBD1 (6 bases). From germline, CDR1 is SGHDT and CDR2 YYEEEE. The CDR3 spans 14 residues.

The genes are TRBV11-3 and TRBJ2-7, with TRBD1 as a possible D gene (6 bases). CDR1 is SGHNT and CDR2 is YENEEA in the germline V gene. V lost 6 bases and J lost 3, with 9 bases in between. The CDR3 contains 12 residues. CDR3 sequence reads: CASSHRDYEQYF. CDR3 coding DNA: TGTGCCAGCAGTCACAGGGACTACGAGCAGTACTTC.

The chain combines TRBV30 with TRBJ1-2, with 9 positions matching TRBD1. CDR1 is GTSNPN, CDR2 SVGIG, per germline (reference sequence). J gave up 7 bases and V 5 bases, and 5 bases lay outside the gene matches. There are 12 residues in the CDR3. CDR3 DNA: TGTGCCTGGGGGACAGGGTTCGGTGGCTACACCTTC. It specifies CAWGTGFGGYTF.

The V call is TRBV6-5, the J call TRBJ2-7, with D tentatively TRBD2 (6 bases). The V gene's germline CDR1 is MNHEY and CDR2 SVGAGI. The CDR3 is 15 residues long. The germline V and J ends were trimmed by 0 bases and 6 bases, with 15 bases remaining between them. The CDR3 sequence is CASSYSEGALGEQYF. In DNA form, the CDR3 reads TGTGCCAGCAGTTACTCGGAGGGAGCCCTGGGCGAGCAGTACTTC.

This chain links TRBV5-5 with TRBJ2-1, with 8 bases lining up with TRBD1. Germline V gene lookup returns CDR1 SGHKS and CDR2 YYEKEE (reference sequence). This CDR3 is built from 14 residues. With 4 bases clipped from V and 4 bases from J, the junction kept 4 bases outside the gene matches. The CDR3 sequence: CASSPWTGYNEQFF. In DNA form, the CDR3 reads TGTGCCAGCAGCCCTTGGACAGGGTACAATGAGCAGTTCTTC. The whole variable domain, filled in from reference TRBV5-5 and TRBJ2-1, reads DAGVTQSPTHLIKTRGQQVTLRCSPISGHKSVSWYQQVLGQGPQFIFQYYEKEERGRGNFPDRFSARQFPNYSSELNVNALLLGDSALYLCASSPWTGYNEQFFGPGTRLTVL.

The rearrangement uses TRBV7-2 and TRBJ1-3; D uncertain. The CDR3 sequence is 12 residues long. V lost 5 bases and J lost 5, with 7 bases in between. The germline CDR1 and CDR2 sequences are SGHTA and FQGNSA. CDR3 bases: TGTGCCAGCAGCCCAGTGCGAAACACCATATATTTT. It yields the protein CASSPVRNTIYF.

The V and J genes are TRBV27 and TRBJ1-1; 9 positions agree with TRBD1. The trim removed 6 bases at V and 10 bases at J, leaving 15 bases unmatched. Germline CDR1 reads MNHEY; CDR2 reads SMNVEV (reference sequence). This CDR3 is 15 amino acids long. CDR3 in DNA: TGTGCCAGCAGGAGGGCGGGACAGGGATTTGGGGGAGCTTTCTTT. This sequence encodes CASRRAGQGFGGAFF.

The gene calls are TRBV12-3 or TRBV12-4 and TRBJ1-1; D gene unclear. CDR3 length: 13 residues. Trimming left V 3 bases short and J 5 bases short, with 10 bases between. CDR3 protein: CASSFSGGTEAFF. The DNA of the CDR3 is TGTGCCAGCAGTTTCTCGGGAGGGACTGAAGCTTTCTTT.

The V gene is TRBV6-1, the J gene TRBJ1-4; D is uncertain. CDR1 is MNHNS and CDR2 is SASEGT in the germline V gene. The germline V and J ends were trimmed by 0 bases and 4 bases, with 9 bases remaining between them. This CDR3 has 15 amino acids. The chain's CDR3 is CASSEAASYNEKLFF. The CDR3 nucleotides are TGTGCCAGCAGTGAAGCGGCTTCATATAATGAAAAACTGTTTTTT.

CDR3 sequence reads: CASSIQGAKGYTF. In DNA, the CDR3 is TGTGCCAGCAGTATCCAGGGGGCGAAGGGCTACACCTTC. The chain links TRBV9 to TRBJ1-2; TRBD1 agrees at 8 bases. CDR3 length equals 13 residues. V was pared by 5 bases and J by 8 bases, with 8 bases of the junction left unmatched. Germline V CDR1 and CDR2: SGDLS, YYNGEE.

J is TRBJ2-5 and V is TRBV10-1, with D possibly matching TRBD1 (5 bases). Germline V gene lookup returns CDR1 WNHNN and CDR2 SYGVQD (reference sequence). This CDR3 region has 15 residues. Deletions cut 3 bases from V and 1 base from J, with 12 bases between. CDR3 coding DNA: TGCGCCAGCAGTGAAGTCGTAAGGGGCCAAGAGACCCAGTACTTC. Translation gives CASSEVVRGQETQYF.

The sample holds a few counts of this clone. V is TRBV9 and J is TRBJ1-1; D is perhaps TRBD1 (5 bases). The CDR3 runs to 15 residues. CDR1 and CDR2 from the germline V gene are SGDLS and YYNGEE. Trimming pared 0 bases from V and 6 bases from J, leaving 15 bases between. Written as DNA, the CDR3 is TGTGCCAGCAGCGTAGAACCCTCGGGAGGGGCTGAAGCTTTCTTT. This gives the protein CASSVEPSGGAEAFF.

The chain employs TRBV6-5 and TRBJ2-7; the match to TRBD2 covers 9 bases. This CDR3 has 16 amino acids. The junction had 15 bases not matched to a gene; V was cut back by 4 bases and J by 8 bases. Germline values: CDR1 MNHEY, CDR2 SVGAGI. CDR3 in DNA: TGTGCCAGCAGTTCCATTCTGACTAGCGGAGCTACGAAGCAGTACTTC. Residues: CASSSILTSGATKQYF.

This chain joins TRBV9 and TRBJ2-3, with D perhaps TRBD2 (6 bases). CDR1 and CDR2 from the germline V gene are SGDLS and YYNGEE. The CDR3 has 15 residues. V was clipped by 4 bases and J by 3 bases, with 15 bases between them. Here the CDR3 reads CASSPDPGGTDTQYF. In DNA form, the CDR3 reads TGTGCCAGCAGCCCGGACCCCGGGGGTACAGATACGCAGTATTTT.

This clone was detected a few times. The rearrangement joins TRBV10-1 to TRBJ1-3; D is undetermined. Germline V CDR1 and CDR2: WNHNN, SYGVQD (reference sequence). The CDR3 runs 13 residues. Deletions cut 6 bases from V and 1 base from J, with 7 bases between. The CDR3 bases are TGCGCCAGCAGCCCCGGGTCTGGAAACACCATATATTTT. Translated, it gives CASSPGSGNTIYF.

The gene calls are TRBV6-2 or TRBV6-3 and TRBJ1-4, with TRBD1 identical over 8 bases. The CDR3 runs to 15 residues. With 2 bases clipped from V and 7 bases from J, the junction kept 6 bases outside the gene matches. Per germline, CDR1 MNHEY and CDR2 SVGEGT. The CDR3 loop reads CASSYPRDRIEKLFF. In DNA form, the CDR3 reads TGTGCCAGCAGTTACCCCCGGGACAGGATTGAAAAACTGTTTTTT.